In its sample, the clone carrying this T cell receptor (beta chain) was seen once. The CDR3 extends over 14 amino acids. V was shortened by 0 bases and J by 4 bases, with 7 bases between the two germline ends. Germline V gene sequence: CDR1 SEHNR, CDR2 FQNEAQ (reference sequence). This record comes from a study of blood T cell repertoires in COVID-19. About the research overall: The samples span acute and convalescent COVID-19 from the United States, Italy and Spain.

Method: immunoSEQ multiplex PCR; TCRdb's copy keeps in-frame clones and lacks some. The sample carries about 97,000 clones, over 75% recorded once. The rearrangement joins TRBV7-9 to TRBJ1-5; perhaps TRBD1 as D (5 bases). The sample taken for sequencing was peripheral blood. This receptor was identified in a human donor in a cohort sampled during active COVID-19. CDR3 sequence reads: CASSLAGDNQPQHF. The CDR3 nucleotides are TGTGCCAGCAGCTTAGCAGGGGATAATCAGCCCCAGCATTTT.